Given below is one T cell receptor beta chain in context. The data were produced by immunoSEQ multiplex PCR, yet TCRdb's version contains in-frame clones alone and is incomplete. This sample has 110,000 or so clones, with approximately 86% found just once. Trimming took 0 bases from V and 4 from J, leaving 15 bases between them. This CDR3 has 16 amino acids. Germline CDR1 reads SEHNR; CDR2 reads FQNEAQ (reference sequence). The record originates from a study of T cell responses to AZD1222 COVID-19 vaccine. The TCR sequence derives from an adult in good health. V usage is TRBV7-9 and J usage is TRBJ1-2, with D tentatively TRBD1 (5 bases). The sequencing used peripheral blood, collected on day 0 of AZD1222 vaccination. CDR3 loop: CASSLAGTTSFYGYTF. CDR3 nucleotide sequence: TGTGCCAGCAGCTTAGCGGGGACCACTAGCTTCTATGGCTACACCTTC. Full variable domain (rest looked up from reference TRBV7-9 and TRBJ1-2): DTGVSQNPRHKITKRGQNVTFRCDPISEHNRLYWYRQTLGQGPEFLTYFQNEAQLEKSRLLSDRFSAERPKGSFSTLEIQRTEQGDSAMYLCASSLAGTTSFYGYTFGSGTRLTVV.